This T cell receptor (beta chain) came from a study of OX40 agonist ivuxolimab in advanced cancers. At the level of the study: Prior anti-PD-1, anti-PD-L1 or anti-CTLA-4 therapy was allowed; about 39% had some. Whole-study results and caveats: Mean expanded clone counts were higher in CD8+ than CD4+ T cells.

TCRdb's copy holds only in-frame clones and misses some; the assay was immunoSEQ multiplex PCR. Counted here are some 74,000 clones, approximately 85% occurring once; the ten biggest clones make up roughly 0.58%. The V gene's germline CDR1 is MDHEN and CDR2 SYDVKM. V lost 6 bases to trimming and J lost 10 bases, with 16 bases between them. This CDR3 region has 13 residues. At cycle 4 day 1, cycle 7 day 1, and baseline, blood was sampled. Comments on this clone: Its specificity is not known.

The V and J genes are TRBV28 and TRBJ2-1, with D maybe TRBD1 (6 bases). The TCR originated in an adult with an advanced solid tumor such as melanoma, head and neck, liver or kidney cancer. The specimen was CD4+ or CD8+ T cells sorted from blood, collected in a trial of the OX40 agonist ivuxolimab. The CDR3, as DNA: TGTGCCAGCAGAACGACACAGGGTTCGGAGCAGTTCTTC. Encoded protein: CASRTTQGSEQFF.